The clone carrying this T cell receptor (beta chain) was observed a handful of times. The data belong to a study of blood T cell repertoires in COVID-19. On the study more broadly: Italy, Spain and the United States were the sources of the convalescent and acute COVID-19 samples. Sample material is recorded as cDNA or gDNA derived from T cells, B-cell-depleted T cells, or PBMCs.

Germline lookup yields CDR1 SGHTA and CDR2 FQGNSA. This CDR3 has 15 residues. The germline V and J ends were trimmed by 3 bases and 0 bases, with 9 bases remaining between them. As processed by the authors: The authors estimated nucleated cell counts from reference gene primer amplification. The method was immunoSEQ multiplex PCR; TCRdb's version includes in-frame clones alone and lacks a portion of them. V and J calls and clone size come straight from that table; D and trimming were deduced from the DNA. The table includes 30,000 to 35,000 clones, roughly 86% detected once. The chain carries TRBV7-2 and TRBJ1-5, with D maybe TRBD1 (5 bases). This sequence was found in a man aged 70-80 years with acute or convalescent COVID-19. The sequencing sample was made of peripheral blood. This chain's CDR3 is CASSLTVDSNQPQHF. In nucleotides, the CDR3 is TGTGCCAGCAGCTTGACAGTAGATAGCAATCAGCCCCAGCATTTT.